This T cell receptor (beta chain) was sequenced during a study of cytotoxic CD8 clonotypes in ibrutinib-treated CLL. PBMCs were cryopreserved, and roughly 2.1 micrograms of genomic DNA from them went into TCR beta libraries. The CDR3 runs 13 residues. The ends were cut back, 0 bases at V and 4 bases at J, with 6 bases in the middle. CDR1 is SGHDT, CDR2 YYEEEE, per germline. Libraries were prepared by immunoSEQ multiplex PCR; TCRdb keeps only in-frame clonotypes and omits some of them. Of 45,000 or so clones detected, roughly 63% appear once; the ten largest clones hold approximately 28%. Study findings and constraints: Clonality (at baseline) was higher than in age-matched healthy donors and tracked circulating CD8+ T-cell counts.

Of note for this clone: The antigen is unknown.

This chain links TRBV5-6 with TRBJ2-3; possible D gene TRBD1, 5 bases. Source: PBMCs, taken after 24 months of ibrutinib treatment. The receptor's source is a human donor with chronic lymphocytic leukemia. The CDR3 protein is CASSLEGADTQYF. In DNA, the CDR3 is TGTGCCAGCAGCTTGGAAGGGGCAGATACGCAGTATTTT.